Each of the 11 T cell receptor beta chains below was sequenced from the same sample in a study of T cell repertoires in cytomegalovirus infection. MiXCR, run by TCRdb on the reads, gives a single entry per CDR3 protein. The profile shows 150,000 to 200,000 distinct CDR3 sequences, 17% of them singletons. Specimen: CD8+ T cells from PBMCs. Source of these receptors: a human donor in good health (CMV status not recorded). Some clones in this sample may be carry-over from other donors' samples.

This chain connects TRBV7-2 to TRBJ2-5, with D possibly being TRBD2 (5 bases). There are 15 residues in the CDR3. The germline V and J ends were trimmed by 2 bases and 5 bases, with 15 bases remaining between them. Per the germline V gene, CDR1 is SGHTA and CDR2 is FQGNSA. The CDR3 nucleotides read TGTGCCAGCAGCTTAAGACTACCTCCCGGTGAGACCCAGTACTTC. Translating gives CASSLRLPPGETQYF.

V usage is TRBV6-2 or TRBV6-3 and J usage is TRBJ1-1; D not certain. This CDR3 spans 15 amino acids. Trimming left V 3 bases short and J 0 bases short, with 11 bases between. Per germline, CDR1 MNHEY and CDR2 SVGEGT. Here the CDR3 DNA reads TGTGCCAGCAGTTATGTTCAACGGGTGAACACTGAAGCTTTCTTT. It specifies CASSYVQRVNTEAFF.

This clonotype was seen only a few times. The V call is TRBV7-9, the J call TRBJ2-1; the D call may be TRBD1 or TRBD2 (8 bases each). Trimming pared 1 base from V and 1 base from J, leaving 17 bases between. This CDR3 contains 18 residues. Germline V CDR1 and CDR2: SEHNR, FQNEAQ (reference sequence). The CDR3 loop reads CASSLGTGKRESYNEQFF. CDR3 in DNA: TGTGCCAGCAGCTTAGGGACAGGGAAGCGGGAGTCCTACAATGAGCAGTTCTTC. The entire variable domain, with the rest obtained from reference TRBV7-9 and TRBJ2-1, is as follows: DTGVSQNPRHKITKRGQNVTFRCDPISEHNRLYWYRQTLGQGPEFLTYFQNEAQLEKSRLLSDRFSAERPKGSFSTLEIQRTEQGDSAMYLCASSLGTGKRESYNEQFFGPGTRLTVL.

This chain links TRBV7-2 with TRBJ2-7; TRBD2 might be the D (6 bases). Trimming took 1 base from V and 6 from J, leaving 13 bases between them. The CDR3 runs to 14 residues. The germline V gene has CDR1 SGHTA and CDR2 FQGNSA. CDR3 region: CASSLERGYIEQYF. CDR3 nucleotide sequence: TGTGCCAGCAGCTTAGAACGGGGGTACATCGAGCAGTACTTC.

The CDR3, as DNA: TGTGCCAGCACCCCGACCAGGATCTCTGGGGCCAACGTCCTGACTTTC. Translated, it gives CASTPTRISGANVLTF. The rearrangement links TRBV12-3 or TRBV12-4 to TRBJ2-6; no definite D call. V was pared by 7 bases and J by 0 bases, with 13 bases between. The CDR3 runs 16 residues.

The chain joins TRBV28 to TRBJ2-2; 7 nucleotides match TRBD2. The CDR3 consists of 15 residues. Germline trimming cut 4 bases from V and 2 bases from J; bases unmatched to any gene: 4. Germline loops: CDR1 MDHEN, CDR2 SYDVKM. DNA for the CDR3: TGTGCCAGCAGTTCTAGCGGTACAAACACCGGGGAGCTGTTTTTT. Protein sequence: CASSSSGTNTGELFF.

The J gene is TRBJ1-5, the V gene TRBV7-9; perhaps TRBD1 as D (6 bases). The germline CDR1 and CDR2 sequences are SEHNR and FQNEAQ (reference sequence). V was cut by 4 bases and J by 11 bases, with 9 bases left in between. The CDR3 has 11 residues. The CDR3: CASSSTGTQHF. As DNA, the CDR3 is TGTGCCAGCAGCTCGACAGGAACCCAGCATTTT.

The chain is built from TRBV2 and TRBJ2-1; 9 bases are a match to TRBD2. Losses at the gene ends were 7 bases for V and 0 bases for J; bases not matched to a gene: 4. Germline assignment: CDR1 SNHLY and CDR2 FYNNEI. CDR3 length equals 15 residues. DNA of the CDR3: TGTGCCAGCACCAATAGCGGGAGCTCCTACAATGAGCAGTTCTTC. Protein: CASTNSGSSYNEQFF. Based on the CDR3 plus reference TRBV2 and TRBJ2-1, the full variable domain is EPEVTQTPSHQVTQMGQEVILRCVPISNHLYFYWYRQILGQKVEFLVSFYNNEISEKSEIFDDQFSVERPDGSNFTLKIRSTKLEDSAMYFCASTNSGSSYNEQFFGPGTRLTVL.

The V and J genes are TRBV15 and TRBJ1-5; D may be TRBD1 (6 bases). The germline gives CDR1 LNHNV, CDR2 YYDKDF (reference sequence). This CDR3 is 14 amino acids long. The V end lost 5 bases, the J end lost 5 bases, and 13 bases lay between the germline ends. CDR3 protein: CATSEQGRHQPQHF. CDR3 nucleotide sequence: TGTGCCACCAGCGAACAGGGCAGGCATCAGCCCCAGCATTTT.

The chain carries TRBV7-2 and TRBJ2-7; 7 bases line up with TRBD1. V gave up 5 bases and J gave up 6 bases; unmatched junction bases: 7. Germline lookup yields CDR1 SGHTA and CDR2 FQGNSA. The CDR3 has 13 amino acids. In DNA, the CDR3 is TGTGCCAGCAGCCTAGGGACAGTTGGCGAGCAGTACTTC. Translated: CASSLGTVGEQYF.

This clonotype was detected only a few times. V is TRBV7-2 and J is TRBJ2-7; D is perhaps TRBD2 (5 bases). CDR3 length: 13 residues. V was pared by 7 bases and J by 6 bases, with 16 bases between. Germline V CDR1 and CDR2: SGHTA, FQGNSA. Written as DNA, the CDR3 is TGTGCCAGCACCATCTACCCGAGGGCCGAGCAGTACTTC. Protein: CASTIYPRAEQYF.